The following is a T cell receptor (beta chain) sequence with its context. This sample was included in a study of T-cell memory formation after mild COVID-19. The CDR3 has 16 residues. J gave up 13 bases and V 2 bases, and 14 bases lay outside the gene matches. One entry per CDR3 protein results from TCRdb running MiXCR on the 5' RACE reads. The table includes under 700,000 distinct CDR3 sequences, around 20% detected once. Material: PBMCs or a T cell subset sorted from them (not recorded which). The receptor was derived from an adult woman who had mild COVID-19 (a few samples of this study predate the infection). Cell type and time point are not known. V is TRBV12-3 or TRBV12-4 and J is TRBJ2-1; 10 positions agree with TRBD2. DNA of the CDR3: TGTGCCAGCAGTTTAATCGTTAGCGGGGGGCCCGGTGGACAGTTCTTC. Translating gives CASSLIVSGGPGGQFF.